This entry lists 21 T cell receptor beta chains sequenced from one sample in a study of cytomegalovirus exposure and HLA in healthy donors. The PCR employed 60 Vbeta primers together with 13 Jbeta primers. Profiling relied on immunoSEQ multiplex PCR, and the TCRdb table lists in-frame clones only, not all of them. This sample has 110,000 to 150,000 clones; approximately 80% occur once, and the top ten carry approximately 3.8%. Sequencing was performed on PBMCs. These receptors all come from a male donor in good health and CMV-seronegative.

The J gene is TRBJ2-6, the V gene TRBV27; D is perhaps TRBD2 (5 bases). V dropped 2 bases and J dropped 4 bases, with 15 bases sitting between them. There are 17 residues in the CDR3. The germline gives CDR1 MNHEY, CDR2 SMNVEV (reference sequence). The chain's CDR3 is CASSLQTARAGANVLTF. CDR3 sequence (DNA): TGTGCCAGCAGTTTACAGACGGCGAGGGCGGGGGCCAACGTCCTGACTTTC. Full variable domain (remainder filled in from reference TRBV27 and TRBJ2-6): EAQVTQNPRYLITVTGKKLTVTCSQNMNHEYMSWYRQDPGLGLRQIYYSMNVEVTDKGDVPEGYKVSRKEKRNFPLILESPSPNQTSLYFCASSLQTARAGANVLTFGAGSRLTVL.

This clone turned up a few times. V and J are TRBV6-7 and TRBJ1-4; 10 bases map to TRBD1. TRBV6-7 is annotated as an ORF whose role is uncertain. The CDR3 has 15 residues. Trimming cost V 2 bases and J 8 bases; bases outside gene matches: 5. CDR3 nucleotides: TGTGCCAGCAGTTACCTGGACAGGGGGAGAGAAAAACTGTTTTTT. It translates to CASSYLDRGREKLFF.

The sample holds a few counts of this clone. This chain uses TRBV6-4 with TRBJ1-2; 8 positions match TRBD1. CDR3 size: 14 residues. The germline V gene has CDR1 MRHNA and CDR2 SNTAGT. Unmatched junction bases numbered 7, after V lost 2 bases and J lost 8 bases. This CDR3 is CASSDTRGQDGYTF. CDR3 DNA sequence: TGTGCCAGCAGTGACACCAGGGGGCAAGACGGCTACACCTTC.

The chain is built from TRBV5-4 and TRBJ2-5, with no clear D. Trimming shortened V by 0 bases and J by 3 bases, and 6 bases separated the two germline ends. The CDR3 is 13 amino acids. CDR1 is SGHNT, CDR2 YYREEE, per germline (reference sequence). CDR3 coding DNA: TGTGCCAGCAGCTTGGTTATAGAAGAGACCCAGTACTTC. Residues: CASSLVIEETQYF.

This chain joins TRBV9 and TRBJ1-2, with 8 positions matching TRBD1. This CDR3 contains 13 residues. V lost 8 bases, J lost 7 bases, and 10 bases stayed unmatched. CDR1 SGDLS and CDR2 YYNGEE come from the germline V gene. CDR3: CARNTQGALGYTF. CDR3 bases: TGTGCCAGGAATACCCAGGGGGCTCTTGGCTACACCTTC.

V and J are TRBV4-3 and TRBJ2-4; maybe TRBD2 (5 bases). In germline, CDR1 is LGHNA, CDR2 YSLEER. Trimming stripped 0 bases from V and 7 bases from J, with 7 bases between. This CDR3 is built from 13 residues. The chain's CDR3 is CASSQDPGNIQYF. The DNA for the CDR3 is TGCGCCAGCAGCCAAGACCCGGGGAACATTCAGTACTTC.

The chain joins TRBV18 to TRBJ2-2; 9 bases fit TRBD1. Germline lookup yields CDR1 KGHSH and CDR2 LQKENI. V shed 6 bases and J 2 bases; nucleotides not matched to a gene: 13. The CDR3 contains 18 residues. CDR3 nucleotides: TGTGCCAGCTCGCCGGAGAGGAAGGGACAGGGAAACACCGGGGAGCTGTTTTTT. It is translated as CASSPERKGQGNTGELFF. Filled out from reference TRBV18 and TRBJ2-2, the complete variable domain reads NAGVMQNPRHLVRRRGQEARLRCSPMKGHSHVYWYRQLPEEGLKFMVYLQKENIIDESGMPKERFSAEFPKEGPSILRIQQVVRGDSAAYFCASSPERKGQGNTGELFFGEGSRLTVL.

The CDR3 nucleotides read TGCGCCAGCAGCTTGGTGGGACAGGGGTCCCATGGCTACACCTTC. Protein: CASSLVGQGSHGYTF. V gene TRBV5-1 combines with J gene TRBJ1-2; 10 bases line up with TRBD1. The CDR3 totals 15 residues. Per germline, CDR1 SGHRS and CDR2 YFSETQ. The V gene end was trimmed by 0 bases and the J gene end by 6 bases; junction bases not matched to a gene: 5.

This rearrangement joins TRBV19 to TRBJ2-3; 9 nucleotides agree with TRBD1. This CDR3 comprises 15 residues. The germline V gene encodes CDR1 LNHDA and CDR2 SQIVND (reference sequence). V lost 4 bases and J lost 2; bases outside the gene matches: 4. CDR3 DNA: TGTGCCAGTAGTAGGGACAGGGTTGACACAGATACGCAGTATTTT. Amino acid sequence: CASSRDRVDTDTQYF.

The chain combines TRBV6-7 with TRBJ1-5; D unclear. TRBV6-7 is labeled an ORF, and its function is uncertain. There are 17 residues in the CDR3. The germline V and J ends were trimmed by 7 bases and 2 bases, with 21 bases remaining between them. The CDR3 DNA reads as TGTGCCAGCAAGACCCCCCCGGGTATTGACCGCAATCAGCCCCAGCATTTT. It codes for CASKTPPGIDRNQPQHF.

The chain couples TRBV18 to TRBJ2-3; the match to TRBD2 covers 10 bases. With V trimmed by 1 base and J by 0 bases, 7 bases remained unmatched. The CDR3 sequence is 18 residues long. The V gene's germline CDR1 is KGHSH and CDR2 LQKENI. The CDR3 here is CASSPRRAGGPSTDTQYF. In DNA form, the CDR3 reads TGTGCCAGCTCACCACGAAGAGCGGGAGGGCCTAGCACAGATACGCAGTATTTT.

This clone was found a few times. This chain joins TRBV19 and TRBJ1-1; TRBD1 matches 8 bases. The germline gives CDR1 LNHDA, CDR2 SQIVND (reference sequence). The CDR3 has 16 residues. Trimming cost V 5 bases and J 1 base; bases outside gene matches: 9. CDR3 amino acids: CASSPHPGTGNTEAFF. The CDR3 DNA is TGTGCCAGTAGTCCTCATCCCGGGACAGGGAACACTGAAGCTTTCTTT. The whole variable domain, filled in from reference TRBV19 and TRBJ1-1, reads DGGITQSPKYLFRKEGQNVTLSCEQNLNHDAMYWYRQDPGQGLRLIYYSQIVNDFQKGDIAEGYSVSREKKESFPLTVTSAQKNPTAFYLCASSPHPGTGNTEAFFGQGTRLTVV.

The DNA for the CDR3 is TGTGCCAGCTTCTACGAAACAGGGGATAACTTTCCCTATGGCTACACCTTC. It encodes CASFYETGDNFPYGYTF. The chain carries TRBV5-6 and TRBJ1-2; 7 bases are a match to TRBD1. The CDR3 spans 17 residues. Germline V gene lookup returns CDR1 SGHDT and CDR2 YYEEEE. The ends lost 7 bases at V and 4 bases at J; junction bases unmatched: 19.

The V call is TRBV4-3, the J call TRBJ1-5, with D maybe TRBD1 (6 bases). V was shortened by 0 bases and J by 3 bases, with 12 bases between the two germline ends. Per germline, CDR1 LGHNA and CDR2 YSLEER. CDR3 length equals 16 residues. CDR3 protein: CASSQDYRETNQPQHF. The CDR3 DNA reads as TGCGCCAGCAGCCAAGATTACAGGGAAACCAATCAGCCCCAGCATTTT.

The chain combines TRBV19 with TRBJ1-5; 11 bases map to TRBD1. In germline, CDR1 is LNHDA, CDR2 SQIVND (reference sequence). After removal of 2 bases from V and 4 bases from J, the junction contained 7 bases not matched to a gene. The CDR3 extends over 17 amino acids. The CDR3 sequence is CASSIRDRGALNQPQHF. CDR3 coding DNA: TGTGCCAGTAGTATAAGGGACAGGGGGGCCTTAAATCAGCCCCAGCATTTT.

The chain employs TRBV5-1 and TRBJ1-2; 10 bases agree with TRBD1. V was clipped by 4 bases and J by 6 bases; unmatched bases: 6. CDR3 length equals 14 residues. In germline, CDR1 is SGHRS, CDR2 YFSETQ. The CDR3 protein is CASSRGQGTDGYTF. CDR3 coding DNA: TGCGCCAGCAGCCGGGGACAGGGGACGGATGGCTACACCTTC.

This clone was counted a single time. The rearrangement links TRBV29-1 to TRBJ2-2; 9 bases are a match to TRBD1. The V segment lost 7 bases and the J segment 0 bases; nucleotides outside the gene matches: 6. The germline V gene encodes CDR1 SQVTM and CDR2 ANQGSEA. This CDR3 is built from 15 residues. The CDR3 loop reads CSARTGVTNTGELFF. The CDR3 nucleotides are TGCAGCGCCCGGACAGGGGTTACGAACACCGGGGAGCTGTTTTTT.

The rearrangement joins TRBV6-1 to TRBJ2-3, with D perhaps TRBD1 (5 bases). V was cut by 8 bases and J by 5 bases, with 14 bases left in between. The CDR3 sequence is 13 residues long. Looked up from germline, CDR1 is MNHNS and CDR2 is SASEGT. In nucleotides, the CDR3 is TGTGCCAGCGAAATAACAAGGGGAGATACGCAGTATTTT. It codes for CASEITRGDTQYF.

This chain uses TRBV6-6 with TRBJ1-4; D may be TRBD1 (5 bases). Germline V gene lookup returns CDR1 MNHNY and CDR2 SVGAGI (reference sequence). Trimming pared 0 bases from V and 11 bases from J, leaving 13 bases between. The CDR3 is 14 amino acids. The CDR3 loop reads CASSYSTEGAKLFF. The CDR3 nucleotides read TGTGCCAGCAGTTACTCGACTGAAGGGGCCAAACTGTTTTTT.

The chain uses TRBV7-2 and TRBJ2-5, with D possibly TRBD2 on 5 matching bases. V lost 6 bases and J 5 bases, leaving 13 bases between the germline ends. Germline V gives CDR1 SGHTA, CDR2 FQGNSA. This CDR3 contains 13 residues. The CDR3 sequence: CASSLEGRETQYF. CDR3 nucleotide sequence: TGTGCCAGCAGTCTAGAGGGAAGGGAGACCCAGTACTTC.

The chain uses TRBV7-3 and TRBJ2-3; TRBD2 aligns across 7 bases. Germline V gives CDR1 SGHTA, CDR2 FQGTGA. The CDR3 has 14 amino acids. V lost 4 bases and J lost 0; bases outside the gene matches: 1. The CDR3 sequence is CASSWGGSTDTQYF. As DNA, the CDR3 is TGTGCCAGCAGCTGGGGGGGGAGCACAGATACGCAGTATTTT.